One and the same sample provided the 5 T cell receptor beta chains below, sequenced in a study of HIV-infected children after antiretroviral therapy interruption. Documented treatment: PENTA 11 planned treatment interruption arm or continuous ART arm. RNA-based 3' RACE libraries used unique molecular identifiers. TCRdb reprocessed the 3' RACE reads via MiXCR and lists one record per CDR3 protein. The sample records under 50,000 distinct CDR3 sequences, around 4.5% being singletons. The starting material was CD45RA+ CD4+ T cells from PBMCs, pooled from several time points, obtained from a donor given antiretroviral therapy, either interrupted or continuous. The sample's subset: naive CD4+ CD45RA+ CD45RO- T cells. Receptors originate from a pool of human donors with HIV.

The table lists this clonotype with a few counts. The CDR3 protein is CATSERGDYNEQFF. CDR3 in DNA: TGTGCCACCAGTGAGAGAGGTGATTACAATGAGCAGTTCTTC. The rearrangement joins TRBV24-1 to TRBJ2-1, with D uncertain. Germline CDR1 is KGHDR and CDR2 is SFDVKD. The CDR3 runs 14 residues. Trimming removed 4 bases from V and 4 bases from J, with 10 bases in between.

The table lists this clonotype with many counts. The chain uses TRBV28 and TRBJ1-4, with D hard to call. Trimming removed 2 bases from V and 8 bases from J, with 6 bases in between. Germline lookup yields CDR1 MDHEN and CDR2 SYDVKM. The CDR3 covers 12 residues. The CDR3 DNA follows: TGTGCCAGCAGTTTACCCGGGGAAAAACTGTTTTTT. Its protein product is CASSLPGEKLFF.

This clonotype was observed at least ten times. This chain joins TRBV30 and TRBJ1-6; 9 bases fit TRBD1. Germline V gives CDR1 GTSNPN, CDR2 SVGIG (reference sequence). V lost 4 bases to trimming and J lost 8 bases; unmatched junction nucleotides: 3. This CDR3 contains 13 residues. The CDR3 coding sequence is TGTGCCTGGAAGGGACAGGGTGATTCACCCCTCCACTTT. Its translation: CAWKGQGDSPLHF.

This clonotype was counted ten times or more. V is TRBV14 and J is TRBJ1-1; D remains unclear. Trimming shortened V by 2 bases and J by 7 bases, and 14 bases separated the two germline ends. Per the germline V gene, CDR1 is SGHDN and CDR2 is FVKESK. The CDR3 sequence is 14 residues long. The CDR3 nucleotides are TGTGCCAGCAGCCAAAACCTGGGAAGTCTTGAAGCTTTCTTT. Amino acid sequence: CASSQNLGSLEAFF.

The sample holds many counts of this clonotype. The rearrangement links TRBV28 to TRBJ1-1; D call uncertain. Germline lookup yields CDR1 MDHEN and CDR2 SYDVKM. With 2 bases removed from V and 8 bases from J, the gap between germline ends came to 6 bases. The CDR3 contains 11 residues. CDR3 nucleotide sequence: TGTGCCAGCAGTTTACGGAGAGAAGCTTTCTTT. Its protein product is CASSLRREAFF.